This T cell receptor (beta chain) derives from a study of identifying expanded T cells in peripheral blood (dated by TCRdb to the late 2010s). With respect to the entire study: Separate aliquots of the same genomic DNA pool were sequenced to produce technical replicates, and four replicates were compared in pairs.

Trimming at the junction amounts to 6 bases on V and 0 bases on J, and the germline ends lie 6 bases apart. The CDR3 runs 13 residues from the cysteine to the phenylalanine. CDR3 DNA is the only sequence kept; it has 39 bases, read in frame from the first base. The germline V gene (reference sequence) provides CDR1 SSHAT and CDR2 FNYEAQ. Here is what the overall study found, with its caveats: Across all healthy donors, variance in clone template counts between approximately 2-week samples was found to increase significantly with total template count. Between technical replicates the binomial model flagged roughly 1.1 differentially abundant clones, whereas over around 2 weeks the binomial model flagged about 16.4 and over roughly four weeks around 19. The authors expected that biological variance in healthy repertoires might rise further over much longer intervals, such as months to years. The beta-binomial model significantly reduced the number of clones called differentially abundant and the false-positive rate across all healthy-donor time intervals.

During the collection period, no immune events, such as infections, were documented for the healthy donors. To calibrate time-dependent variance in a beta-binomial model of T-cell clone differential abundance, blood repertoires from healthy donors were used as a training cohort. The training cohort comprised about ten healthy donors, 3 female and 7 male. The donors were between about 25 and 70 years old, with an average age of approximately 47 years. Obtained from a commercial supplier, whole blood was collected from each healthy donor at three time points set around two weeks apart. For immunosequencing, genomic DNA was extracted from whole blood that had not been sorted. TCRbeta CDR3 regions were profiled with the immunoSEQ Assay using bias-controlled multiplex PCR amplification of genomic DNA. On the authors' methods: To quantify the absolute abundance of each unique TCRbeta CDR3 region, the sequences were collapsed and filtered. Differential abundance was tested with a binomial (Fisher-equivalent) model and with a beta-binomial model adding time-dependent variance fitted from healthy donors. Any clone with fewer than 5 combined templates was excluded, and a clone was called differentially abundant if its Benjamini-Hochberg FDR was below 0.01. In the beta-binomial model, variance was expressed as a function of the total template count across the two samples, in the form v = (b*log(k)+a)^2. The table was pulled from immuneACCESS by TCRdb, which kept in-frame rearrangements only. Such tables lose some clones; where checked, under half of the loss comes from unresolved V genes, and the rest has no known cause. V and J calls and clone size follow that table, whereas D and trimming were derived from the DNA. The sample has under 100,000 clones on record, 70% to 90% of them singletons. Of the sample, 4% to 5.5% falls within the top ten clones.

Remarks on this clone: The specificity of this receptor is unknown. No base-level quality is on record; no much larger clone is a single base apart.

This receptor was obtained from a person aged 18 to 75 in good health. Sequenced input: blood. The chain joins TRBV7-7 to TRBJ1-3, with no confident D gene call. Here the CDR3 is given as CASSSSSGNTIYF. The nucleotide sequence reads as follows: TGTGCCAGCAGTTCTAGCTCTGGAAACACCATATATTTT.